The 9 T cell receptor beta chains presented below share a single source sample, sequenced in a study of OX40 agonist ivuxolimab in advanced cancers. This table comes from immunoSEQ multiplex PCR, and its TCRdb copy is limited to in-frame clones, with some not included. The sample shows 75,000 to 95,000 clones, over 80% of them seen only once. The sample was CD4+ or CD8+ T cells sorted from blood, taken in a trial of the OX40 agonist ivuxolimab. These receptors all come from an adult with an advanced solid tumor such as melanoma, head and neck, liver or kidney cancer.

The chain joins TRBV7-9 to TRBJ2-1, with D hard to call. Looked up from germline, CDR1 is SEHNR and CDR2 is FQNEAQ (reference sequence). Trimming shortened V by 1 base and J by 10 bases, and 8 bases separated the two germline ends. This CDR3 is built from 12 residues. In DNA, the CDR3 is TGTGCCAGCAGCTTAGTTCGGCAGGAGCAGTTCTTC. Translation gives CASSLVRQEQFF.

This clone was counted a few times. The chain recombines TRBV13 with TRBJ2-1; maybe TRBD1 (5 bases). The CDR3 consists of 14 residues. The ends were cut back, 0 bases at V and 4 bases at J, with 7 bases in the middle. In germline, CDR1 is PRHDT, CDR2 FYEKMQ (reference sequence). The chain's CDR3 is CASSLGTVYNEQFF. Here the CDR3 DNA reads TGTGCCAGCAGCTTAGGGACAGTTTACAATGAGCAGTTCTTC.

This chain joins TRBV7-9 and TRBJ1-2; possible D gene TRBD1, 6 bases. Trimming removed 4 bases at V and 3 bases at J, with 15 bases between. This CDR3 is 15 amino acids long. CDR1 and CDR2 (germline): SEHNR, FQNEAQ (reference sequence). The CDR3 coding sequence is TGTGCCAGCAGCTCTATTCAGGGGCCCGACTATGGCTACACCTTC. Amino acid sequence: CASSSIQGPDYGYTF.

The V and J genes are TRBV28 and TRBJ2-3; TRBD2 is a possible D gene (5 bases). Germline loops: CDR1 MDHEN, CDR2 SYDVKM. The V and J ends lost 6 bases and 4 bases respectively, with 17 bases between them. CDR3 length equals 15 residues. Written as DNA, the CDR3 is TGTGCCAGCAGCCCGGCGGGCGGCCTGGCAGATACGCAGTATTTT. Translated: CASSPAGGLADTQYF.

The V and J genes are TRBV10-3 and TRBJ2-5; D is undetermined. Trimming removed 3 bases at V and 1 base at J, with 6 bases between. The CDR3 has 13 amino acids. The V gene's germline CDR1 is ENHRY and CDR2 SYGVKD. The CDR3 nucleotides read TGTGCCATCAGTGATAGGGTCCAAGAGACCCAGTACTTC. Its translation: CAISDRVQETQYF.

This chain connects TRBV5-8 to TRBJ1-5, with D perhaps TRBD1 (5 bases). The CDR3 has 15 residues. The germline CDR1 and CDR2 sequences are SGHTS and YDEGEE. V dropped 1 base and J dropped 5 bases, with 13 bases sitting between them. The CDR3 coding sequence is TGTGCCAGCAGCTTGAGTTGGGGCGGCTATCAGCCCCAGCATTTT. It translates to CASSLSWGGYQPQHF.

The V and J genes are TRBV11-3 and TRBJ2-1; 9 nucleotides line up with TRBD2. V was pared by 1 base and J by 10 bases, with 11 bases of the junction left unmatched. Per the germline V gene, CDR1 is SGHNT and CDR2 is YENEEA. The CDR3 loop spans 16 amino acids. The CDR3 here is CASSLAGGRAEWEQFF. CDR3 nucleotide sequence: TGTGCCAGCAGCTTAGCTGGCGGGAGGGCCGAGTGGGAGCAGTTCTTC.

In DNA form, the CDR3 reads TGTGCCAGCAGCTTAGATTTGGGGGGCGGCCCTGAAGCTTTCTTT. Translating gives CASSLDLGGGPEAFF. The rearrangement links TRBV11-1 to TRBJ1-1; TRBD1 might be the D (6 bases). The V gene lost 1 base and the J gene lost 6 bases, with 15 bases spanning the gap. Per germline, CDR1 SGHAT and CDR2 FQDESV (reference sequence). This CDR3 region has 15 residues. Full variable domain (missing parts from reference TRBV11-1 and TRBJ1-1): EAEVAQSPRYKITEKSQAVAFWCDPISGHATLYWYRQILGQGPELLVQFQDESVVDDSQLPKDRFSAERLKGVDSTLKIQPAELGDSAMYLCASSLDLGGGPEAFFGQGTRLTVV.

The chain recombines TRBV18 with TRBJ1-1; D unresolved. V was clipped by 0 bases and J by 10 bases, with 12 bases between them. The CDR3 covers 13 residues. In germline, CDR1 is KGHSH, CDR2 LQKENI. CDR3 amino acids: CASSPPAGARAFF. CDR3 sequence (DNA): TGTGCCAGCTCACCACCGGCCGGAGCGCGAGCTTTCTTT.